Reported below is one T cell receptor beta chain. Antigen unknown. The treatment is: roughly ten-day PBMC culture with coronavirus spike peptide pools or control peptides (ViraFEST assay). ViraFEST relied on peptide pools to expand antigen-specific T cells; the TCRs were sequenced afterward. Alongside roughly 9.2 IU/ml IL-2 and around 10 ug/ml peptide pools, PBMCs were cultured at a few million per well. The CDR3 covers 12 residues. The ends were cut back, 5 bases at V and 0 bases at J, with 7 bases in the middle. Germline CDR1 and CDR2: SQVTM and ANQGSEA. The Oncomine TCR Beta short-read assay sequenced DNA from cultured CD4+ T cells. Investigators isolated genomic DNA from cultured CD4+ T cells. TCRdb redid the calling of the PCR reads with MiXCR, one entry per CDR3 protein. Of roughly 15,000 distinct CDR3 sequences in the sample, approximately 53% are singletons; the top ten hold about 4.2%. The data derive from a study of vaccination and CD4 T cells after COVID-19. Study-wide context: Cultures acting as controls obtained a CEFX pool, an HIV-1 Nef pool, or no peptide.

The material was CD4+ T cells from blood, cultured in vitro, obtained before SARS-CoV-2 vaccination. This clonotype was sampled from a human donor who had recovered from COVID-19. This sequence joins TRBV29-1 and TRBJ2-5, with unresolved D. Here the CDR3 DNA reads TGCAGCGTTACAACGAACCAAGAGACCCAGTACTTC. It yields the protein CSVTTNQETQYF.